This TCR beta chain is from a study of T cells after somatic rescue of genetic block. Some clones are missing from TCRdb's copy, which holds only in-frame ones; the method was immunoSEQ multiplex PCR. The sample lists tens of thousands of clones, around 89% seen once, with around 1.6% in the top ten. The sequencing sample was made of peripheral blood mononuclear cells (PBMCs). The receptor was isolated from a woman aged 18-29 years.

The CDR3 DNA reads as TGTGCCAGTAGTATAGTCTCAGGGTCTGGAAACACCATATATTTT. This encodes CASSIVSGSGNTIYF. The chain combines TRBV19 with TRBJ1-3; maybe TRBD1 (5 bases). From germline, CDR1 is LNHDA and CDR2 SQIVND (reference sequence). The CDR3 extends over 15 amino acids. V lost 1 base to trimming and J lost 1 base, with 8 bases between them.